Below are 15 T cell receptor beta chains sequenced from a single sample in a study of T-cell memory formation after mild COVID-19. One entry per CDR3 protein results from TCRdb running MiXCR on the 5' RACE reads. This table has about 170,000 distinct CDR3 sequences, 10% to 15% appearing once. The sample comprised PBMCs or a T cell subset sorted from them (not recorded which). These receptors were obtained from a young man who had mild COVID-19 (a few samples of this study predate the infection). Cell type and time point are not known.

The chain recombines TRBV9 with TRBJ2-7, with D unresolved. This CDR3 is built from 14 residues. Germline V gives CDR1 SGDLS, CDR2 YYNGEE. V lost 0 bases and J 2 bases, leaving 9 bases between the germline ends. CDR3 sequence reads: CASSVGDWTYEQYF. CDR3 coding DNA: TGTGCCAGCAGCGTAGGGGATTGGACCTACGAGCAGTACTTC.

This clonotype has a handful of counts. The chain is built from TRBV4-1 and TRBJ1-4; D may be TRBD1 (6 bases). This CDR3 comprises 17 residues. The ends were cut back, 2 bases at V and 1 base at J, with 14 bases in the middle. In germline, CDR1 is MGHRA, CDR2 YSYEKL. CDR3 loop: CASSQRGGLRTNEKLFF. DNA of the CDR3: TGCGCCAGCAGCCAACGAGGGGGGTTACGAACTAATGAAAAACTGTTTTTT.

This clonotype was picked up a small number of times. The CDR3 DNA reads as TGCGCCAGCAGCTTGGTAGGGCAGGACAATCAGCCCCAGCATTTT. This encodes CASSLVGQDNQPQHF. V and J are TRBV5-1 and TRBJ1-5; D call uncertain. The CDR3 contains 15 residues. From germline, CDR1 is SGHRS and CDR2 YFSETQ. V lost 0 bases, J lost 3 bases, and 10 bases lay in between.

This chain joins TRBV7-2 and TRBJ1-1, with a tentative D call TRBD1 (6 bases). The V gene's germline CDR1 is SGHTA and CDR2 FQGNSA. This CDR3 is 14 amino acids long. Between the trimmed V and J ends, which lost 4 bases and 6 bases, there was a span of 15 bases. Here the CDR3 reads CASSSDRTSPEAFF. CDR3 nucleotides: TGTGCCAGCAGCTCGGACAGAACATCACCTGAAGCTTTCTTT. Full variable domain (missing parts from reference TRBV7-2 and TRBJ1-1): GAGVSQSPSNKVTEKGKDVELRCDPISGHTALYWYRQSLGQGLEFLIYFQGNSAPDKSGLPSDRFSAERTGGSVSTLTIQRTQQEDSAVYLCASSSDRTSPEAFFGQGTRLTVV.

This CDR3 is CASSVSGNYGYTF. CDR3 coding DNA: TGTGCCAGCAGCGTCTCAGGGAACTATGGCTACACCTTC. J is TRBJ1-2 and V is TRBV6-5, with a tentative D call TRBD1 (5 bases). The CDR3 spans 13 residues. V was clipped by 6 bases and J by 2 bases, with 10 bases between them. Germline V gene lookup returns CDR1 MNHEY and CDR2 SVGAGI.

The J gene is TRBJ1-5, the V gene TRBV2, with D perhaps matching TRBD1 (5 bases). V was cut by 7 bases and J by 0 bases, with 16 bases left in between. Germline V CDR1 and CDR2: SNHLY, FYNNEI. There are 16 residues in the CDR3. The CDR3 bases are TGTGCCAGCATGGCCGACAGCTATTATAGCAATCAGCCCCAGCATTTT. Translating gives CASMADSYYSNQPQHF.

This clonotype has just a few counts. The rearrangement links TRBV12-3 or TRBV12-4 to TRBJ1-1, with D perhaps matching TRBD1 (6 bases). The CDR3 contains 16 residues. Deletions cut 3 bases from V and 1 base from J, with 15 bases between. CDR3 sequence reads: CASSLGDIISNTEAFF. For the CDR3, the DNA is TGTGCCAGCAGTTTGGGGGACATTATTTCGAACACTGAAGCTTTCTTT.

CDR3 sequence: CASSLEPGAPGGYTF. In DNA, the CDR3 is TGCGCCAGCAGCTTGGAGCCGGGGGCACCGGGTGGCTACACCTTC. The chain combines TRBV5-1 with TRBJ1-2, with a possible D match to TRBD1 (6 bases). Trimming left V 0 bases short and J 7 bases short, with 16 bases between. Looked up from germline, CDR1 is SGHRS and CDR2 is YFSETQ. The CDR3 runs to 15 residues.

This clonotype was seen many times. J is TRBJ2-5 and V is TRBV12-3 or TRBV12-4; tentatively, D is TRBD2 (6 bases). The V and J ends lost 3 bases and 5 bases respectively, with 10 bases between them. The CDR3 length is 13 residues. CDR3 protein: CASSFGGTETQYF. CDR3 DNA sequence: TGTGCCAGCAGTTTTGGGGGGACGGAGACCCAGTACTTC.

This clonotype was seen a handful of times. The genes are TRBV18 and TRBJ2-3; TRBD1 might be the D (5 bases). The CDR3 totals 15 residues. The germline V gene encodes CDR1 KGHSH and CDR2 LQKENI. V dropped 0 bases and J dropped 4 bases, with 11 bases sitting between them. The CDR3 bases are TGTGCCAGCTCACCACCTTCCCAGGGATCAGATACGCAGTATTTT. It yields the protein CASSPPSQGSDTQYF.

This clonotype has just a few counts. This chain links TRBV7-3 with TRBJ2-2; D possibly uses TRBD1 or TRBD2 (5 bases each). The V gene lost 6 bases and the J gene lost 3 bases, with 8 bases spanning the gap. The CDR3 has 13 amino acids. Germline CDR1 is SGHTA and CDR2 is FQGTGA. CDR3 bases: TGTGCCAGCAGTCCGGGGCACACCGGGGAGCTGTTTTTT. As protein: CASSPGHTGELFF.

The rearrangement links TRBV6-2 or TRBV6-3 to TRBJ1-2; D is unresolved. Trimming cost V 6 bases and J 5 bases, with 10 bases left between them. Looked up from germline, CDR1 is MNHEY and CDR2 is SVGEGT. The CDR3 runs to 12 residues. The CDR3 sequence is CASSAEGYGYTF. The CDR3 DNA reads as TGTGCCAGCAGCGCGGAAGGATATGGCTACACCTTC.

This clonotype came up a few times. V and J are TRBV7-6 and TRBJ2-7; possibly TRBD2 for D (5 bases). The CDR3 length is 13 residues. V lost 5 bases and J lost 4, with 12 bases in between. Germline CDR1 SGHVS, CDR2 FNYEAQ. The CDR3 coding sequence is TGTGCCAGCAGCGTGGACCGGGGTTACGAGCAGTACTTC. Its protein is CASSVDRGYEQYF. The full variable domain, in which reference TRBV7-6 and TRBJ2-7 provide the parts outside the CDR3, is GAGVSQSPRYKVTKRGQDVALRCDPISGHVSLYWYRQALGQGPEFLTYFNYEAQQDKSGLPNDRFSAERPEGSISTLTIQRTEQRDSAMYRCASSVDRGYEQYFGPGTRLTVT.

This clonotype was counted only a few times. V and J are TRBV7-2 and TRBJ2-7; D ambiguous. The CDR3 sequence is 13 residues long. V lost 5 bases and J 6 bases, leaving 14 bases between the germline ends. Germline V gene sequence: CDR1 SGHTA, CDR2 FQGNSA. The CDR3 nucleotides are TGTGCCAGCAGCATCCTGAGTTGGGGCGAGCAGTACGTC. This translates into CASSILSWGEQYV.

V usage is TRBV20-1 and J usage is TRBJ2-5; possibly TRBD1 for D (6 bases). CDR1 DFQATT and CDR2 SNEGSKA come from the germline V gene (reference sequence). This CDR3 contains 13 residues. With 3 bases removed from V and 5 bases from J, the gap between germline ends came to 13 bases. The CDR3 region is CSARPTGRETQYF. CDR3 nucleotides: TGCAGTGCTAGGCCGACAGGCAGGGAGACCCAGTACTTC.